The TCR beta chain described here comes from a study of blood T cells in healthy people across ages. This CDR3 has 13 residues. V gave up 6 bases and J gave up 4 bases, with 11 bases separating them. CDR1 SGHDT and CDR2 YYEEEE come from the germline V gene. Combining a sample-barcoded 5' primer with a J-beta primer mix, a second PCR ran for roughly 6 to 11 cycles. From the 5' RACE reads, TCRdb called clonotypes with MiXCR, one entry per CDR3 protein. The table has 1.5 million to 2 million distinct CDR3 sequences, around half seen once; the top ten hold approximately 2.1%. Study results and caveats: Because sorting was not performed, PBMCs prevented conclusive naive versus antigen-experienced comparison.

A note on this clonotype: Its antigen is not known.

J is TRBJ2-4 and V is TRBV5-6; D remains unclear. The clonotype originates from a woman aged 40 to 50 in good health. Material for sequencing was blood. The CDR3 region has the DNA TGTGCCAGCAAGCTACCTTCGAAAAACATTCAGTACTTC. Its protein is CASKLPSKNIQYF. Combining the CDR3 with reference TRBV5-6 and TRBJ2-4 gives the whole variable domain DAGVTQSPTHLIKTRGQQVTLRCSPKSGHDTVSWYQQALGQGPQFIFQYYEEEERQRGNFPDRFSGHQFPNYSSELNVNALLLGDSALYLCASKLPSKNIQYFGAGTRLSVL.